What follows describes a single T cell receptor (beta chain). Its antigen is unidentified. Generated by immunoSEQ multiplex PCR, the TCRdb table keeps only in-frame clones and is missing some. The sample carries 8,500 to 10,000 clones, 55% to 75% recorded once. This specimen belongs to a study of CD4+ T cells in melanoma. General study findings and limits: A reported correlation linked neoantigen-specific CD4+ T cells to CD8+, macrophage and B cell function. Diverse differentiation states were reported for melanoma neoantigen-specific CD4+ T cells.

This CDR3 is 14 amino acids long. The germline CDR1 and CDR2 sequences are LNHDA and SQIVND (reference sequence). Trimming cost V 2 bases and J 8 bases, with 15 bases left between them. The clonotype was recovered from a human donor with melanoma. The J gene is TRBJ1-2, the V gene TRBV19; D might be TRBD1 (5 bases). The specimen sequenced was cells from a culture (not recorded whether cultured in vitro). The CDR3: CASSIPERGGGYTF. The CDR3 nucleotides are TGTGCCAGTAGTATACCCGAAAGGGGTGGCGGCTACACCTTC.